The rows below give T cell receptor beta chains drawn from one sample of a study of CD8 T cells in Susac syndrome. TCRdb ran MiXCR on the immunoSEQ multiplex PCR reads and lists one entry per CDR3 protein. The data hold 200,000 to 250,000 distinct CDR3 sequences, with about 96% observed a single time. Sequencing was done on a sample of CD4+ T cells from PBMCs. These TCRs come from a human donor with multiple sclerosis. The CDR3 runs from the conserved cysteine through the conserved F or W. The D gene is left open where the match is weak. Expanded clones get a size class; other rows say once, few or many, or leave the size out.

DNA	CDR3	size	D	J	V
TGTGCCTGGAATACTTGGGGAGGGGACCATGATGAGCAGTTCTTC	CAWNTWGGDHDEQFF	NA	TRBD2	TRBJ2-1	TRBV30
TGTGCCAGCAGTTTAGAGTTCTACGAGCAGTACTTC	CASSLEFYEQYF	few	NA	TRBJ2-7	TRBV28
TGTGCCAGTAGTGGGGGAACACCCGAAGCTTTCTTT	CASSGGTPEAFF	NA	NA	TRBJ1-1	TRBV19
TGCAGTGCTAGATATTCCTTGAGGGGTGAGCAGTTCTTC	CSARYSLRGEQFF	once	NA	TRBJ2-1	TRBV20-1
TGCAGTGCTAGAGGTCATACACAGTACAATGAGCAGTTCTTC	CSARGHTQYNEQFF	NA	NA	TRBJ2-1	TRBV20-1
TGCAGTGCTAGAAGACTAGCGGGAGGGCGTGAGCAGTACTTC	CSARRLAGGREQYF	NA	TRBD2	TRBJ2-7	TRBV20-1
TGTGCCTGGAGTGAGACTAGCGGGACATCGTACCAAGAGACCCAGTACTTC	CAWSETSGTSYQETQYF	NA	TRBD2	TRBJ2-5	TRBV30
TGTGCCAGCAGCGACCAAGAGACCCAGTACTTC	CASSDQETQYF	NA	NA	TRBJ2-5	TRBV18
TGTGCCAGCAGCCACGGAGGGACAGGGAAAAACACTGAAGCTTTCTTT	CASSHGGTGKNTEAFF	NA	TRBD1	TRBJ1-1	TRBV2
TGCAGTCCCCGAGGCGGGGGCAACACTGAAGCTTTCTTT	CSPRGGGNTEAFF	NA	NA	TRBJ1-1	TRBV20-1
TGTGCCAGCAGCCCACCGGGAGAAGGGGGCTATGGCTACACCTTC	CASSPPGEGGYGYTF	NA	NA	TRBJ1-2	TRBV7-9
TGCGCCAGCAGCTTGGTACAGGGAGTAACTAATGAAAAACTGTTTTTT	CASSLVQGVTNEKLFF	once	NA	TRBJ1-4	TRBV5-1
TGTGCCAGCAGCTTCAGTCCTAGCACAGATACGCAGTATTTT	CASSFSPSTDTQYF	once	NA	TRBJ2-3	TRBV5-6
TGTGCCAGCGGTAGGACGGAGAACACCGGGGAGCTGTTTTTT	CASGRTENTGELFF	NA	NA	TRBJ2-2	TRBV6-5
TGTGCCAGCAGCCTGACTAGCGGGGGGGCCCGATACGAGCAGTACTTC	CASSLTSGGARYEQYF	NA	TRBD2	TRBJ2-7	TRBV7-2
TGCAGTGCCAGTGGACAGGGGAGCGGCAACACTGAAGCTTTCTTT	CSASGQGSGNTEAFF	NA	TRBD1	TRBJ1-1	TRBV20-1
TGTGCCAGCAGCCAAGATCCGACAATCGGTGAGCAGTTCTTC	CASSQDPTIGEQFF	NA	NA	TRBJ2-1	TRBV3-1
TGCAGTGCTGGACAGGGGCGCACCGGGGAGCTGTTTTTT	CSAGQGRTGELFF	NA	TRBD1	TRBJ2-2	TRBV20-1
TGTGCCAGCAGCCGACGGGGCGGCTCCTACGAGCAGTACTTC	CASSRRGGSYEQYF	few	NA	TRBJ2-7	TRBV7-2
TGTGCCAGCGCGGGAGCGGGGGGGCGATTGACCGGGGAGCTGTTTTTT	CASAGAGGRLTGELFF	NA	TRBD2	TRBJ2-2	TRBV2
TGTGCCAGCAGCCAAGAAGGTGGTCAACTATTTTACAATGAGCAGTTCTTC	CASSQEGGQLFYNEQFF	NA	NA	TRBJ2-1	TRBV4-2
TGTGCCAGCAGCCAAGATACAGTCTATGGCTACACCTTC	CASSQDTVYGYTF	NA	NA	TRBJ1-2	TRBV14
TGTGCCAGCAGCCCGCGGACTAGCGGGACCTCCTACAATGAGCAGTTCTTC	CASSPRTSGTSYNEQFF	NA	TRBD2	TRBJ2-1	TRBV7-9
TGTGCCAGCAGAGCTATCGGGAGGGTTTACAATGAGCAGTTCTTC	CASRAIGRVYNEQFF	NA	TRBD2	TRBJ2-1	TRBV11-1
TGTGCCAGCAGCCATTCAGGACCCTACGAGCAGTACTTC	CASSHSGPYEQYF	NA	NA	TRBJ2-7	TRBV3-1
TGCGCCAGCAGCATCGGGACGGAGGAGTACCAAGAGACCCAGTACTTC	CASSIGTEEYQETQYF	NA	NA	TRBJ2-5	TRBV5-1
TGTGCCAGCAGTCGCTTGGACAGGGGGCGCGACGGCTACACCTTC	CASSRLDRGRDGYTF	NA	TRBD1	TRBJ1-2	TRBV28
TGTGCCAGCAGCTACAGTACAGGCACTGAAGCTTTCTTT	CASSYSTGTEAFF	NA	NA	TRBJ1-1	TRBV7-9
TGTGCCACCAGCAGAGGAGGGAACACCGGGGGGCTGTTTTTT	CATSRGGNTGGLFF	NA	NA	TRBJ2-2	TRBV15
TGTGCCAGCAGTCCCCAGACCGGCACAGATACGCAGTATTTT	CASSPQTGTDTQYF	NA	NA	TRBJ2-3	TRBV28
TGTGCCAGCAGCGTTAGGACTAGCGGTCGGGATACGCAGTATTTT	CASSVRTSGRDTQYF	NA	TRBD2	TRBJ2-3	TRBV9
TGTGCCAGCAGCGATAGCGGGAGCGGTTACAATGAGCAGTTCTTC	CASSDSGSGYNEQFF	NA	TRBD2	TRBJ2-1	TRBV2
TGTGCCAGCAGCCAAGATCCAGGGGCCAACGTCCTGACTTTC	CASSQDPGANVLTF	NA	NA	TRBJ2-6	TRBV3-1
TGTGCCTGGACATCGGTCTATGGCTACACCTTC	CAWTSVYGYTF	NA	NA	TRBJ1-2	TRBV30
TGTGCCTGGTTAATACAGGGGGCGTACAATGAGCAGTTCTTC	CAWLIQGAYNEQFF	NA	TRBD1	TRBJ2-1	TRBV30
TGTGCCAGCAGCTCCAGGGGTGTAAGCACAGATACGCAGTATTTT	CASSSRGVSTDTQYF	NA	NA	TRBJ2-3	TRBV27
TGTGCCAGCAGCCAACGGGGGGGCGACGAGCAGTACTTC	CASSQRGGDEQYF	NA	TRBD2	TRBJ2-7	TRBV4-2
TGTGCCAGCCACCATGGAAACACCATATATTTT	CASHHGNTIYF	NA	NA	TRBJ1-3	TRBV6-5
TGCAGCGTTGAACCCGGTTTGGGGTTGGGGGAGCAGTACTTC	CSVEPGLGLGEQYF	NA	NA	TRBJ2-7	TRBV29-1
TGCGCCAGCAGCACAAATCCCGACAATGAGCAGTTCTTC	CASSTNPDNEQFF	NA	NA	TRBJ2-1	TRBV5-1
TGTGCCAGCAGCCAAACGGACCCAAGGCAAGGGACCCAGTACTTC	CASSQTDPRQGTQYF	NA	NA	TRBJ2-5	TRBV3-1
TGTGCCAGCAGCTTATTACCCCCGGGGGTGACTAATTCACCCCTCCACTTT	CASSLLPPGVTNSPLHF	NA	NA	TRBJ1-6	TRBV7-3
TGCGCCAGCAGCGAAGGGGGCGCTTGGTACTTC	CASSEGGAWYF	NA	TRBD1	TRBJ2-5	TRBV5-1
TGTGCCAGCAGTTTATCTGGCAGGGTGGCCAAAAACATTCAGTACTTC	CASSLSGRVAKNIQYF	NA	NA	TRBJ2-4	TRBV28
TGTGCCAGCAGTCGCCGTGGACACGAGCAGTACTTC	CASSRRGHEQYF	NA	NA	TRBJ2-7	TRBV12-3/TRBV12-4
TGTGCCAGCAGCCATCCCCTGCTGGGACTAGCGGGGGACCCAACCGACAATGAGCAGTTCTTC	CASSHPLLGLAGDPTDNEQFF	NA	TRBD2	TRBJ2-1	TRBV14